Listed here are 20 T cell receptor beta chains from one sample, sequenced in a study of control samples from healthy donors and cancer patients. The table came from immunoSEQ multiplex PCR; TCRdb's copy has only in-frame clones and leaves some out. The sample has 84,000 or so clones, around 91% seen once. Sequencing was carried out using blood. The receptor source for this set is a man in his fifties or sixties in good health.

The V gene is TRBV7-9, the J gene TRBJ1-6, with D possibly TRBD1 on 5 matching bases. CDR1 is SEHNR and CDR2 is FQNEAQ in the germline V gene (reference sequence). The CDR3 totals 17 residues. Trimming removed 4 bases from V and 10 bases from J, with 23 bases in between. The CDR3 DNA follows: TGTGCCAGCAGCTCATTTCTTGGTACGGGACGGCAATCACCCCTCCACTTT. Protein sequence: CASSSFLGTGRQSPLHF.

V is TRBV4-2 and J is TRBJ1-1, with D uncertain. This CDR3 contains 17 residues. V was trimmed by 3 bases and J by 4 bases, leaving 21 bases between them. From germline, CDR1 is LGHNA and CDR2 YNFKEQ. CDR3 in DNA: TGTGCCAGCAGCCAGAGCGGATTTGGGATAGGTCTCACTGAAGCTTTCTTT. It encodes CASSQSGFGIGLTEAFF.

This clone has a single count. The chain is built from TRBV6-5 and TRBJ2-3; unclear D gene. Germline values: CDR1 MNHEY, CDR2 SVGAGI. V was clipped by 2 bases and J by 0 bases, with 9 bases between them. The CDR3 loop spans 15 amino acids. CDR3 sequence (DNA): TGTGCCAGCAGTTACCGCGGTAAGAGCACAGATACGCAGTATTTT. Residues: CASSYRGKSTDTQYF.

The rearrangement uses TRBV30 and TRBJ2-3, with TRBD2 matching over 10 bases. Germline V gives CDR1 GTSNPN, CDR2 SVGIG (reference sequence). The J segment lost 1 base and the V segment lost 0 bases, leaving 1 base of the junction unmatched. The CDR3 contains 15 residues. The CDR3: CAWSVSGGGTDTQYF. The CDR3 nucleotides read TGTGCCTGGAGTGTAAGCGGGGGGGGCACAGATACGCAGTATTTT. The full variable domain, completed using reference TRBV30 and TRBJ2-3, is SQTIHQWPATLVQPVGSPLSLECTVEGTSNPNLYWYRQAAGRGLQLLFYSVGIGQISSEVPQNLSASRPQDRQFILSSKKLLLSDSGFYLCAWSVSGGGTDTQYFGPGTRLTVL.

Written as DNA, the CDR3 is TGTGCCAGCAGCTTCGGGGAATCCTACGAGCAGTACTTC. Translating it yields CASSFGESYEQYF. J is TRBJ2-7 and V is TRBV11-3, with D possibly TRBD2 on 5 matching bases. From germline, CDR1 is SGHNT and CDR2 YENEEA. V lost 3 bases to trimming and J lost 1 base, with 7 bases between them. The CDR3 spans 13 residues.

The chain links TRBV2 to TRBJ1-5; no firm D call. Germline V gives CDR1 SNHLY, CDR2 FYNNEI. The V end was cut by 11 bases, the J end by 5 bases, with 16 bases between. The CDR3 runs to 13 residues. DNA for the CDR3: TGTGCCCAGCGGTTTTATGGTGATCAGCCCCAGCATTTT. It translates to CAQRFYGDQPQHF.

J is TRBJ2-3 and V is TRBV6-2 or TRBV6-3; D not resolved. Germline assignment: CDR1 MNHEY and CDR2 SVGEGT. V dropped 0 bases and J dropped 6 bases, with 7 bases sitting between them. The CDR3 loop spans 13 amino acids. DNA for the CDR3: TGTGCCAGCAGTTACTCCCCCCGGGATACGCAGTATTTT. This gives the protein CASSYSPRDTQYF.

The rearrangement links TRBV7-9 to TRBJ1-1; 7 bases map to TRBD1. Germline V gene sequence: CDR1 SEHNR, CDR2 FQNEAQ (reference sequence). The CDR3 spans 17 residues. The V gene end was trimmed by 2 bases and the J gene end by 1 base; junction bases not matched to a gene: 10. CDR3 bases: TGTGCCAGCAGCTTACGGACAGGTGGGAGGGGGAACACTGAAGCTTTCTTT. As protein: CASSLRTGGRGNTEAFF.

V gene TRBV7-8 combines with J gene TRBJ2-3; 8 nucleotides agree with TRBD2. The germline V gene has CDR1 SGHVS and CDR2 FQNEAQ. Unmatched junction bases numbered 12, after V lost 5 bases and J lost 8 bases. The CDR3 spans 15 residues. The CDR3 nucleotides read TGTGCCAGCAGCCCCGGGGGGGCTTCCCAGGGTACGCAGTATTTT. Translation gives CASSPGGASQGTQYF.

The gene calls are TRBV2 and TRBJ1-1, with D tentatively TRBD1 (5 bases). Germline CDR1 is SNHLY and CDR2 is FYNNEI. V lost 6 bases, J lost 10 bases, and 18 bases lay in between. CDR3 length equals 13 residues. The CDR3: CASSRRPRVGAFF. In DNA, the CDR3 is TGTGCCAGCAGCCGAAGGCCCAGGGTGGGAGCTTTCTTT.

This chain uses TRBV2 with TRBJ1-1; D might be TRBD1 (5 bases). V lost 3 bases, J lost 2 bases, and 16 bases lay in between. The CDR3 consists of 16 residues. The germline gives CDR1 SNHLY, CDR2 FYNNEI. In nucleotides, the CDR3 is TGTGCCAGCAGTGATCAGGGCCTGTGGCTAAACACTGAAGCTTTCTTT. Translating it yields CASSDQGLWLNTEAFF.

The rearrangement links TRBV19 to TRBJ2-7; no clear D gene. CDR3 size: 16 residues. Trimming left V 7 bases short and J 5 bases short, with 24 bases between. Germline assignment: CDR1 LNHDA and CDR2 SQIVND (reference sequence). This CDR3 is CASKETFDYLHDEQYF. In DNA, the CDR3 is TGTGCCAGTAAGGAAACTTTCGATTATCTCCATGACGAGCAGTACTTC.

This chain connects TRBV18 to TRBJ1-4, with TRBD1 as a possible D gene (5 bases). Germline V gene lookup returns CDR1 KGHSH and CDR2 LQKENI. This CDR3 has 14 amino acids. The V end was cut by 3 bases, the J end by 14 bases, with 19 bases between. The CDR3 DNA reads TGTGCCAGCTCACCTATCCGGGGACCGGGACGGCTGTTTTTT. Its protein is CASSPIRGPGRLFF.

This rearrangement joins TRBV5-6 to TRBJ2-7; D not resolved. This CDR3 comprises 14 residues. Germline CDR1 reads SGHDT; CDR2 reads YYEEEE. The ends were cut back, 1 base at V and 3 bases at J, with 11 bases in the middle. For the CDR3, the DNA is TGTGCCAGCAGCTTGCAACTAACTCTCTACGAGCAGTACTTC. It specifies CASSLQLTLYEQYF.

The CDR3 here is CASFPGTGRELFF. The CDR3, as DNA: TGTGCAAGTTTTCCCGGGACAGGAAGGGAGCTGTTTTTT. The rearrangement links TRBV12-2 to TRBJ2-2; TRBD1 reflects the table's D call only, with no check against the DNA. TRBV12-2 is a pseudogene segment. The CDR3 covers 13 residues.

V and J are TRBV12-3 or TRBV12-4 and TRBJ1-1; 9 nucleotides match TRBD1. The ends lost 7 bases at V and 5 bases at J; junction bases unmatched: 5. CDR3 length: 13 residues. CDR3 protein: CASITGGRTEAFF. CDR3 DNA: TGTGCCAGCATTACAGGGGGCAGGACTGAAGCTTTCTTT.

The V gene is TRBV14, the J gene TRBJ1-1, with 8 nucleotides matching TRBD1. Germline trimming cut 4 bases from V and 0 bases from J; bases unmatched to any gene: 4. There are 15 residues in the CDR3. Germline CDR1 is SGHDN and CDR2 is FVKESK. In DNA, the CDR3 is TGTGCCAGCAGCCGCGACAGGGGACTGAACACTGAAGCTTTCTTT. Protein: CASSRDRGLNTEAFF. Together with reference TRBV14 and TRBJ1-1, the CDR3 gives the full variable domain: EAGVTQFPSHSVIEKGQTVTLRCDPISGHDNLYWYRRVMGKEIKFLLHFVKESKQDESGMPNNRFLAERTGGTYSTLKVQPAELEDSGVYFCASSRDRGLNTEAFFGQGTRLTVV.

The gene calls are TRBV7-2 and TRBJ2-2; D ambiguous. The V end was cut by 2 bases, the J end by 6 bases, with 13 bases between. Per the germline V gene, CDR1 is SGHTA and CDR2 is FQGNSA. The CDR3 length is 15 residues. The CDR3 here is CASSLPSMGAGELFF. The CDR3 DNA reads TGTGCCAGCAGCTTACCCTCTATGGGCGCCGGGGAGCTGTTTTTT.

This sequence joins TRBV6-2 or TRBV6-3 and TRBJ1-2; D remains ambiguous. The CDR3 is made up of 14 amino acids. In germline, CDR1 is MNHEY, CDR2 SVGEGT. The ends were cut back, 0 bases at V and 5 bases at J, with 10 bases in the middle. The CDR3 bases are TGTGCCAGCAGTTACTCTGGACCGGGATATGGCTACACCTTC. This encodes CASSYSGPGYGYTF.

The chain recombines TRBV7-2 with TRBJ1-6; D unresolved. The germline V gene has CDR1 SGHTA and CDR2 FQGNSA. The V end lost 9 bases, the J end lost 6 bases, and 21 bases lay between the germline ends. The CDR3 has 16 residues. CDR3 residues: CASRFSSRRANSPLHF. CDR3 DNA sequence: TGTGCCAGTAGGTTTAGCTCCAGGCGTGCTAATTCACCCCTCCACTTT.